The source of this TCR beta chain is a study of CD8 T cells in ankylosing spondylitis. Study-wide results and caveats: Reportedly, significant enrichment of disease-linked clones occurred in matched ankylosing spondylitis synovial fluid. The study identified a TCR beta motif of several highly homologous variants that appeared characteristic of ankylosing spondylitis blood.

This CDR3 is 15 amino acids long. Germline V CDR1 and CDR2: DFQATT, SNEGSKA (reference sequence). Between the trimmed V and J ends, which lost 1 base and 1 base, there was a span of 13 bases. Details on this clonotype: Its antigen remains unknown.

TCRdb fed the 5' RACE reads into MiXCR, producing one record per CDR3 protein. The repertoire consists of about 350,000 distinct CDR3 sequences, with 20% occurring once and the leading ten covering about an eighth. The TCR comes from a male donor with ankylosing spondylitis or in good health (not recorded which). The sequencing sample was made of blood, either unsorted or a sorted T cell fraction (not recorded which). The chain uses TRBV20-1 and TRBJ1-1; D remains ambiguous. This CDR3 reads CSARVGWTGNTEAFF. CDR3 coding DNA: TGCAGTGCTAGAGTGGGATGGACCGGGAACACTGAAGCTTTCTTT.